The 9 T cell receptor beta chains reported below all come from one sample, sequenced in a study of blood T cell repertoires in COVID-19. The repertoire was sequenced with immunoSEQ multiplex PCR; TCRdb's copy has only in-frame clones and lacks some. The table includes approximately 240,000 clones, 70% to 90% detected once. What was sequenced was peripheral blood. The source is a man in his fifties who had recovered from COVID-19.

V usage is TRBV5-6 and J usage is TRBJ2-3, with 8 bases matching TRBD1. The germline V gene encodes CDR1 SGHDT and CDR2 YYEEEE. Germline trimming cut 3 bases from V and 3 bases from J; bases unmatched to any gene: 9. The CDR3 consists of 16 residues. The CDR3 DNA follows: TGTGCCAGCAGCTGGGGCGGACAGGGTGGAACAGATACGCAGTATTTT. Amino acids: CASSWGGQGGTDTQYF. The full variable domain, with the rest looked up from reference TRBV5-6 and TRBJ2-3, is DAGVTQSPTHLIKTRGQQVTLRCSPKSGHDTVSWYQQALGQGPQFIFQYYEEEERQRGNFPDRFSGHQFPNYSSELNVNALLLGDSALYLCASSWGGQGGTDTQYFGPGTRLTVL.

The V gene is TRBV6-4, the J gene TRBJ1-5; D not resolved. Trimming took off 0 bases at V and 0 bases at J, with 15 bases between the two ends. The CDR3 consists of 18 residues. Germline loops: CDR1 MRHNA, CDR2 SNTAGT. As DNA, the CDR3 is TGTGCCAGCAGTGACTCCACACTAACACTGTGTAGCAATCAGCCCCAGCATTTT. Protein product: CASSDSTLTLCSNQPQHF.

In its sample, this clone was seen a few times. The V gene is TRBV10-1, the J gene TRBJ2-7, with TRBD2 matching 8 bases. Trimming removed 4 bases from V and 3 bases from J; junction bases left unmatched: 8. The CDR3 is made up of 15 amino acids. Germline V gene sequence: CDR1 WNHNN, CDR2 SYGVQD (reference sequence). The DNA for the CDR3 is TGCGCCAGCAGTGGACTAGCGCAAGACCTCTACGAGCAGTACTTC. Translated: CASSGLAQDLYEQYF.

This clone occurred a few times. The chain uses TRBV9 and TRBJ2-7; TRBD1 aligns across 7 bases. The CDR3 contains 20 residues. The V gene end was trimmed by 3 bases and the J gene end by 1 base; junction bases not matched to a gene: 22. Per the germline V gene, CDR1 is SGDLS and CDR2 is YYNGEE. CDR3 loop: CASSASRGSNPGTESYEQYF. The CDR3, as DNA: TGTGCCAGCAGCGCAAGTAGGGGATCCAACCCCGGGACAGAATCCTACGAGCAGTACTTC.

This clone was detected a few times. V and J are TRBV19 and TRBJ1-2, with D possibly matching TRBD1 (5 bases). The germline V gene has CDR1 LNHDA and CDR2 SQIVND (reference sequence). Trimming took off 0 bases at V and 2 bases at J, with 7 bases between the two ends. The CDR3 contains 14 residues. The DNA of the CDR3 is TGTGCCAGTAGTATAGATCCAGGGAACTATGGCTACACCTTC. Amino acid sequence: CASSIDPGNYGYTF.

V and J are TRBV19 and TRBJ2-7, with D hard to call. The CDR3 contains 13 residues. Between the trimmed V and J ends, which lost 3 bases and 4 bases, there was a span of 10 bases. Germline CDR1 reads LNHDA; CDR2 reads SQIVND (reference sequence). The CDR3 region is CASSMTQGYEQYF. The CDR3 DNA sequence: TGTGCCAGTAGTATGACTCAAGGATACGAGCAGTACTTC.

The CDR3 protein is CASRRGLNYNEQFF. CDR3 DNA sequence: TGTGCCAGCCGGAGAGGACTCAACTACAATGAGCAGTTCTTC. The chain joins TRBV6-5 to TRBJ2-1, with D perhaps TRBD2 (5 bases). The CDR3 has 14 residues. Trimming took off 8 bases at V and 3 bases at J, with 14 bases between the two ends. The germline CDR1 and CDR2 sequences are MNHEY and SVGAGI.

This chain joins TRBV18 and TRBJ2-1; 7 nucleotides agree with TRBD2. Germline CDR1 KGHSH, CDR2 LQKENI. There are 15 residues in the CDR3. After removal of 6 bases from V and 6 bases from J, the junction contained 11 bases not matched to a gene. The CDR3 DNA reads TGTGCCAGCTCCCCGGGGGTAGCGGGCGTCAATGAGCAGTTCTTC. As protein: CASSPGVAGVNEQFF.

This clone has a single count. This chain joins TRBV7-9 and TRBJ1-1; D remains unclear. Germline CDR1 reads SEHNR; CDR2 reads FQNEAQ (reference sequence). This CDR3 comprises 14 residues. V lost 0 bases and J 8 bases, leaving 13 bases between the germline ends. The CDR3 DNA reads TGTGCCAGCAGCTTAGCCGGTGTCAAGTCCGAAGCTTTCTTT. Translating gives CASSLAGVKSEAFF.